This T cell receptor (beta chain) was sequenced in a study of shared clonotypes between healthy human individuals. Study outcomes and limitations: Rarefaction gave evidence that sorted-subset sequencing remained incomplete despite large depth. Memory subsets generally showed lower estimated richness than naive subsets.

Genomic DNA belonging to each subset was distributed in equal measure over several immunoSEQ plates. Clones were read by immunoSEQ multiplex PCR, and TCRdb kept only the in-frame ones, dropping some. The sample lists roughly 2.2 million clones; 80% to 95% were seen once. Germline loops: CDR1 MNHNS, CDR2 SASEGT. Trimming cost V 4 bases and J 2 bases, with 12 bases left between them. The CDR3 covers 15 residues. As to this clone: The antigen is unknown.

The rearrangement uses TRBV6-1 and TRBJ1-5; no firm D call. Sequenced sample: naive CD4+ T cells from PBMCs. The subset here: CD45RA+ positively selected. This receptor was obtained from a man younger than 35 in good health. Some clones in this sample may be carry-over from other donors' samples. The CDR3 sequence: CASSVGPLGNQPQHF. The DNA of the CDR3 is TGTGCCAGCAGTGTAGGGCCCCTGGGCAATCAGCCCCAGCATTTT.